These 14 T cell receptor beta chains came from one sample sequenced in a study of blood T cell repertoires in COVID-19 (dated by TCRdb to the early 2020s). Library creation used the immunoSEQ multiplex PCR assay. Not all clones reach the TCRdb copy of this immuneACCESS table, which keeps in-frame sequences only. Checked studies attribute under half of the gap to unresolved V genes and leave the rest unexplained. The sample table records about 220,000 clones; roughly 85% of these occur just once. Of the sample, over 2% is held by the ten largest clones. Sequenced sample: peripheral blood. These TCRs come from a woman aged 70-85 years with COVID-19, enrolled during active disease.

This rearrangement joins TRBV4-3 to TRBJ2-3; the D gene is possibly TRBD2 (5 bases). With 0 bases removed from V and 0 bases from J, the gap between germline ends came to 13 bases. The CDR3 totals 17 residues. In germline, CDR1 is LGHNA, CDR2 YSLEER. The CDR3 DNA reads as TGCGCCAGCAGCCAAGATGGGCGGAGCGGTAGCACAGATACGCAGTATTTT. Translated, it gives CASSQDGRSGSTDTQYF.

In DNA form, the CDR3 reads TGTGCCAGCAGCTTTTGGACAGGGGAACAGGATGAAGCTTTCTTT. It is translated as CASSFWTGEQDEAFF. The chain has TRBV5-6 and TRBJ1-1; 9 bases line up with TRBD1. J gave up 7 bases and V 2 bases, and 9 bases lay outside the gene matches. The CDR3 contains 15 residues. Germline CDR1 SGHDT, CDR2 YYEEEE.

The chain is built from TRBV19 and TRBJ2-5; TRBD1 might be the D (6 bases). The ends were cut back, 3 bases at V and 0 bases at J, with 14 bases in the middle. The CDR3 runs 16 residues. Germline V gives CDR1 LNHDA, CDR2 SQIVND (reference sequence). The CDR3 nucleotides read TGTGCCAGTAGTATCAGGGGCGTCGAAAACCAAGAGACCCAGTACTTC. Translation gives CASSIRGVENQETQYF. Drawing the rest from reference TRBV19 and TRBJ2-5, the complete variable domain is DGGITQSPKYLFRKEGQNVTLSCEQNLNHDAMYWYRQDPGQGLRLIYYSQIVNDFQKGDIAEGYSVSREKKESFPLTVTSAQKNPTAFYLCASSIRGVENQETQYFGPGTRLLVL.

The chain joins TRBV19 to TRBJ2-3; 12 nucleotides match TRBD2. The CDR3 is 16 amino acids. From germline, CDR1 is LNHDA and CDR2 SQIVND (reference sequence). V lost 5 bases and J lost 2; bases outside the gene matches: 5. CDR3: CASSAGLAGNTDTQYF. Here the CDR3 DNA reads TGTGCCAGTAGTGCCGGACTAGCGGGGAACACAGATACGCAGTATTTT.

CDR3 nucleotides: TGTGCCAGTAGTAAGGACAGGGGAGATCAGCCCCAGCATTTT. Amino acids: CASSKDRGDQPQHF. The rearrangement links TRBV19 to TRBJ1-5; the match to TRBD1 covers 9 bases. From germline, CDR1 is LNHDA and CDR2 SQIVND (reference sequence). Trimming cost V 4 bases and J 5 bases; bases outside gene matches: 3. The CDR3 spans 14 residues.

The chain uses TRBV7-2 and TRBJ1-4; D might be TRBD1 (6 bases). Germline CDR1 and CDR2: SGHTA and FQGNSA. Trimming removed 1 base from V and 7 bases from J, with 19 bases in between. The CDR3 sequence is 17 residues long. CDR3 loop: CASSLVGNQGRGEKLFF. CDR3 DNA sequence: TGTGCCAGCAGCTTAGTAGGGAACCAGGGGAGGGGTGAAAAACTGTTTTTT.

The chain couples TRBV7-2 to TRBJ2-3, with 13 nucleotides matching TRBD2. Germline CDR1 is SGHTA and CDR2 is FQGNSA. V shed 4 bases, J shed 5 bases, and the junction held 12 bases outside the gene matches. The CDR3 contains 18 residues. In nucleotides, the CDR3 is TGTGCCAGCAGCTCGGCCCCGGGACTAGCGGGACCTCAAGATACGCAGTATTTT. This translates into CASSSAPGLAGPQDTQYF.

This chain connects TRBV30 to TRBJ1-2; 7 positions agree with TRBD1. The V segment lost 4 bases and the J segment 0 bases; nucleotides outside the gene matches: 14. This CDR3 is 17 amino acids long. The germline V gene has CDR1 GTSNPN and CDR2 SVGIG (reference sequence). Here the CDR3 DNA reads TGTGCCTGGATGACAGGGTTGGGAGCCGCGCCTAACTATGGCTACACCTTC. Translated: CAWMTGLGAAPNYGYTF.

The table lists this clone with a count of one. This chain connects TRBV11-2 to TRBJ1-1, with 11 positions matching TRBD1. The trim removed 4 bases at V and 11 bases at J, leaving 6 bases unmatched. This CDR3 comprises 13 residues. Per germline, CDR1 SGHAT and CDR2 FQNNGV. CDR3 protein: CASSSGTGGFAFF. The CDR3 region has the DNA TGTGCCAGCAGCTCCGGGACAGGGGGTTTCGCTTTCTTT.

The CDR3 loop is CAISESLRNYGYTF. The CDR3 DNA sequence: TGTGCCATCAGTGAGTCTCTGCGGAACTATGGCTACACCTTC. The chain carries TRBV10-3 and TRBJ1-2; no clear D gene. From germline, CDR1 is ENHRY and CDR2 SYGVKD. Trimming stripped 0 bases from V and 2 bases from J, with 7 bases between. The length of the CDR3 is 14 residues.

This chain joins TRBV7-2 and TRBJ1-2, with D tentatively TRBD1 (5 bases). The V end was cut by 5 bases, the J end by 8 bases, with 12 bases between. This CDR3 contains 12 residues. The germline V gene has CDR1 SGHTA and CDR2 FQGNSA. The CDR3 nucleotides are TGTGCCAGCAGCCTAAGACAGTTGGGCTACACCTTC. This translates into CASSLRQLGYTF. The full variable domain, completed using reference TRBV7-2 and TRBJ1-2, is GAGVSQSPSNKVTEKGKDVELRCDPISGHTALYWYRQSLGQGLEFLIYFQGNSAPDKSGLPSDRFSAERTGGSVSTLTIQRTQQEDSAVYLCASSLRQLGYTFGSGTRLTVV.

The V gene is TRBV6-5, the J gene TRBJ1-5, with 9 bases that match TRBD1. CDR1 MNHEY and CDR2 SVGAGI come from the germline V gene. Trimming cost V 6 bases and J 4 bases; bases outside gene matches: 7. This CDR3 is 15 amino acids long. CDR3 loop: CASRSGQGMNQPQHF. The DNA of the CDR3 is TGTGCCAGCAGATCCGGACAGGGGATGAATCAGCCCCAGCATTTT.

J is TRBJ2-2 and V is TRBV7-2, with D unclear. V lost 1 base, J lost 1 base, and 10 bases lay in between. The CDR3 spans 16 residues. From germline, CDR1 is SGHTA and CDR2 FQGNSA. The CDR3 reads CASSLVGQLNTGELFF. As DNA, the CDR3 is TGTGCCAGCAGCTTAGTTGGTCAACTGAACACCGGGGAGCTGTTTTTT.

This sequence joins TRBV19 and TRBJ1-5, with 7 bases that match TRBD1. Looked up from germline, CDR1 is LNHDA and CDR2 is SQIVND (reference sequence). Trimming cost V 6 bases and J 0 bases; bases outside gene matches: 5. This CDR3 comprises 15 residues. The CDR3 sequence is CASRTRQGSNQPQHF. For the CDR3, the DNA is TGTGCCAGTAGGACACGACAGGGTAGCAATCAGCCCCAGCATTTT.